This T cell receptor beta chain was obtained from a study of CD8 T cells in Susac syndrome. The authors negatively isolated CD8+ and CD4+ T cells and FACS-enriched TEMRA cells. An input of about 0.45 to 1 ug of RNA was subjected to reverse transcription using random hexamers. TCRdb recomputed calls from the immunoSEQ multiplex PCR reads with MiXCR, one row per CDR3 protein. The sample contains some 300,000 distinct CDR3 sequences, around 89% of which appear only once. J gave up 2 bases and V 0 bases, and 13 bases lay outside the gene matches. Per the germline V gene, CDR1 is SQVTM and CDR2 is ANQGSEA. The CDR3 covers 20 residues.

The chain joins TRBV29-1 to TRBJ2-2, with 12 bases that match TRBD2. This sequence was found in a human donor with multiple sclerosis. The sequenced sample consisted of CD8+ T cells from PBMCs. CDR3 sequence (DNA): TGCAGCGTTGAAGATCCCTTGTCTAGCGGGGGGGCCAGTAACACCGGGGAGCTGTTTTTT. This codes for CSVEDPLSSGGASNTGELFF.